This T cell receptor (beta chain) comes out of a study of breast tumors, draining lymph nodes, adjacent tissues. A single record per CDR3 protein comes from TCRdb applying MiXCR to the multiplex PCR reads. Among under 80,000 distinct CDR3 sequences, over 40% were seen once, and the ten largest hold 8.4%. The CDR3 spans 17 residues. The germline V and J ends were trimmed by 5 bases and 0 bases, with 16 bases remaining between them. Germline assignment: CDR1 MDHEN and CDR2 SYDVKM. The chain carries TRBV28 and TRBJ2-2, with unresolved D. Sequencing was done on a sample of breast tumor tissue. The origin of this receptor is a female donor with breast cancer. Some clones in this sample may be carry-over from other donors' samples. The CDR3: CASSLLVTSTNTGELFF. CDR3 sequence (DNA): TGTGCCAGCAGTCTTCTCGTCACATCCACGAACACCGGGGAGCTGTTTTTT.